This is a list of T cell receptor beta chains from one sample in a study of response to subunit inactivated influenza vaccine. TCRdb re-called the RT-PCR reads through MiXCR, storing one row per CDR3 protein. The data show hundreds of thousands of distinct CDR3 sequences, with 10% to 15% seen just once and around 12% held by the top ten. Sequenced material: PBMCs from blood, taken roughly 6 weeks after vaccination. Source of these receptors: a man aged 45-65 years who received an inactivated influenza vaccine. The CDR3 runs from the conserved cysteine through the conserved F or W. The D gene is left open where the match is weak. Only part of the rows carry a size: once, few, many, or a class if the clone is expanded.

abundance: -; j_gene: TRBJ2-1; d_gene: TRBD2; v_gene: TRBV20-1; CDR3nt: TGCAGTGCTCGCCCCCCTAGCGGGGCCTACAATGAGCAGTTCTTC; CDR3aa: CSARPPSGAYNEQFF
abundance: few; j_gene: TRBJ2-3; d_gene: -; v_gene: TRBV7-3; CDR3nt: TGTGCCAGCAGCTCCTTAGTCGGGAGCCTAGATACGCAGTATTTT; CDR3aa: CASSSLVGSLDTQYF
abundance: -; j_gene: TRBJ2-7; d_gene: TRBD2; v_gene: TRBV5-1; CDR3nt: TGCGCCAGCAGCTTTGTTAGCGGGAGCGTCTACTACGAGCAGTACTTC; CDR3aa: CASSFVSGSVYYEQYF
abundance: few; j_gene: TRBJ2-1; d_gene: TRBD2; v_gene: TRBV7-6; CDR3nt: TGTGCCAGCAGCTTTTCTAGCGGGAGGGGTAATGAGCAGTTCTTC; CDR3aa: CASSFSSGRGNEQFF
abundance: few; j_gene: TRBJ2-7; d_gene: TRBD2; v_gene: TRBV5-5; CDR3nt: TGTGCCAGCAGATTCGGGACTAGCGGGGCCTATTCCTACGAGCAGTACTTC; CDR3aa: CASRFGTSGAYSYEQYF
abundance: few; j_gene: TRBJ1-1; d_gene: -; v_gene: TRBV12-3/TRBV12-4; CDR3nt: TGTGCCAGCAGCCAACAGGGTATGGACACTGAAGCTTTCTTT; CDR3aa: CASSQQGMDTEAFF
abundance: -; j_gene: TRBJ1-1; d_gene: TRBD1; v_gene: TRBV12-3/TRBV12-4; CDR3nt: TGTGCCAGCAGTCGACAGACAGGGAGCACTGAAGCTTTCTTT; CDR3aa: CASSRQTGSTEAFF
abundance: few; j_gene: TRBJ2-5; d_gene: TRBD2; v_gene: TRBV20-1; CDR3nt: TGCAGTGCTTCCGGACTAGCGCGAATAGAGACCCAGTACTTC; CDR3aa: CSASGLARIETQYF
abundance: -; j_gene: TRBJ2-7; d_gene: -; v_gene: TRBV3-1; CDR3nt: TGTGCCAGCAGCCAAGAGACAGGAAGGTACGAGCAGTACTTC; CDR3aa: CASSQETGRYEQYF
abundance: -; j_gene: TRBJ2-1; d_gene: -; v_gene: TRBV6-1; CDR3nt: TGTGCCAGCACAAGAGAGAATGAGCAGTTCTTC; CDR3aa: CASTRENEQFF
abundance: -; j_gene: TRBJ2-6; d_gene: -; v_gene: TRBV5-1; CDR3nt: TGCGCCACTCGGGGGTCTGGGGCCAACGTCCTGACTTTC; CDR3aa: CATRGSGANVLTF